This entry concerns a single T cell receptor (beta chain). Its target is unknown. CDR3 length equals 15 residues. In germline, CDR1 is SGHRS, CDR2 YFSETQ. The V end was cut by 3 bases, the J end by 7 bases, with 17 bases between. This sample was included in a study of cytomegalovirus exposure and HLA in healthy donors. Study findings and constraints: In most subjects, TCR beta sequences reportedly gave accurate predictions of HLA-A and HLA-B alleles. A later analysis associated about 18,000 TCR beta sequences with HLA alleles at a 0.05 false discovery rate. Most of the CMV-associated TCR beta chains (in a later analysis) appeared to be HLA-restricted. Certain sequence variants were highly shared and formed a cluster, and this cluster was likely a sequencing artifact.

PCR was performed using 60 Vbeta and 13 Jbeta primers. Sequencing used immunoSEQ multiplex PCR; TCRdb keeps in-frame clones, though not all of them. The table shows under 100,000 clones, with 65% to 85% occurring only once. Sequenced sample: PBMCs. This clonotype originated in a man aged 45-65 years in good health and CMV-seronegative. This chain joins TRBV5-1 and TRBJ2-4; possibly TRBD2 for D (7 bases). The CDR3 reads CASSSGQSRGNIQYF. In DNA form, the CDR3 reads TGCGCCAGCAGCTCCGGACAGTCGCGGGGGAACATTCAGTACTTC.